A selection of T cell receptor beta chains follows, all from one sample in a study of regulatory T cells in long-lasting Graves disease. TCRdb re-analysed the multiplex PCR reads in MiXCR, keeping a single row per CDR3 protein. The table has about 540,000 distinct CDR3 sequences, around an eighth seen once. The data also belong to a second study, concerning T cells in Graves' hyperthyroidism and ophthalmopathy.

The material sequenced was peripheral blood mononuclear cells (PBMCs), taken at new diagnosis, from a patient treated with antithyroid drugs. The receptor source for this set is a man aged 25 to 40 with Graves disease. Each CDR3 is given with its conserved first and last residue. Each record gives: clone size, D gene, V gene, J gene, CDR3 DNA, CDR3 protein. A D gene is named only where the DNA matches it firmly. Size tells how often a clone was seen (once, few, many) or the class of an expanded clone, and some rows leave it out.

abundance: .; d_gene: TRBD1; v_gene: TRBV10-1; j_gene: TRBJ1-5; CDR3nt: TGCGCCAGCAGTGAGATACAGGGGCCGGCAAATCAGCCCCAGCATTTT; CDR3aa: CASSEIQGPANQPQHF
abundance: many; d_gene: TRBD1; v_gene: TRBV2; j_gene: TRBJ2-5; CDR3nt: TGTGCCAGCAGACAGGGGTCCCGGGAGACCCAGTACTTC; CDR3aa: CASRQGSRETQYF
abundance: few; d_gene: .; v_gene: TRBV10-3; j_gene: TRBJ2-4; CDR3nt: TGTGCCACCGGCGATTGGGACGGCATTCAGTACTTC; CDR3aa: CATGDWDGIQYF
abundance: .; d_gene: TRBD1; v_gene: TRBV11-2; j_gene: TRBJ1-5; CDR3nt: TGTGCCAGCAGCCACACAGGGGGGAATCAGCCCCAGCATTTT; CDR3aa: CASSHTGGNQPQHF
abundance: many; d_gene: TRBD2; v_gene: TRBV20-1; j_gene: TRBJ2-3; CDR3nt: TGCAGTGCCGACCCCGGGACTAGCCGCACAGATACGCAGTATTTT; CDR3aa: CSADPGTSRTDTQYF
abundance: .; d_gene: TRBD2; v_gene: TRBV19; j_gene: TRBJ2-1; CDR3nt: TGTGCCAGTAGTGCTAGCGGCCCTTGGAATGAGCAGTTCTTC; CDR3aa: CASSASGPWNEQFF
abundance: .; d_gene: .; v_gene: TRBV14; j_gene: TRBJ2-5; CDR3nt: TGTGCCAGCAGCCACGCAGAGGAGACCCAGTACTTC; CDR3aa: CASSHAEETQYF
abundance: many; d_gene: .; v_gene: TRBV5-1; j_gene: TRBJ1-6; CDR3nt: TGCGCCAGCAGCTTGACCAGGGGCAATTCACCCCTCCACTTT; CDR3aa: CASSLTRGNSPLHF
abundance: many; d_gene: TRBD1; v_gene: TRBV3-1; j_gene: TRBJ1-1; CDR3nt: TGTGCCAGCAGCCAAATCGGACAGGGTTTGAACACTGAAGCTTTCTTT; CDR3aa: CASSQIGQGLNTEAFF
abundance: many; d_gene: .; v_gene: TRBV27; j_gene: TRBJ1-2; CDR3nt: TGTGCCAGCAGTTTACAGTTCACAGGGAACTATGGCTACACCTTC; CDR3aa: CASSLQFTGNYGYTF
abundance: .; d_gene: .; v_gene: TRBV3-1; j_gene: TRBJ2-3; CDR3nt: TGTCGCAGCAGCCAAGAGGCAGATACGCAGTATTTT; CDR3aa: CRSSQEADTQYF
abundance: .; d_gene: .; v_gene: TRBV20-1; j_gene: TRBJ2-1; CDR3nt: TGCAGTGCTAGAAAGAGGCAGGAATCCTACAATGAGCAGTTCTTC; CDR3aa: CSARKRQESYNEQFF
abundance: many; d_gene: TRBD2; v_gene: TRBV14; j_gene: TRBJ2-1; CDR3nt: TGTGCCAGCAGCCAGCGGGGGTGGAATGAGCAGTTCTTC; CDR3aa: CASSQRGWNEQFF
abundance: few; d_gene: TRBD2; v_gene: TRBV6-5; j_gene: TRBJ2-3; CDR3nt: TGTGCCAGCAGTTACTCTGGACCAGCGGGAGAGGCAGATACGCAGTATTTT; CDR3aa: CASSYSGPAGEADTQYF
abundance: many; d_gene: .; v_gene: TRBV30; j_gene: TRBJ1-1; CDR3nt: TGTGCCTGGAGTGTGTTAACGAACACTGAAGCTTTCTTT; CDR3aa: CAWSVLTNTEAFF
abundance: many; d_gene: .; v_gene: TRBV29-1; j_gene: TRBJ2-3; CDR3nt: TGCAGCGGCGTCGGACAGTTTAGCACAGATACGCAGTATTTT; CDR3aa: CSGVGQFSTDTQYF
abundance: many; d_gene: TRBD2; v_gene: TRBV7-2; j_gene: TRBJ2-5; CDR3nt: TGTGCCAGCAGAAAAGGGTCGGGAGGGCGAGAGACCCAGTACTTC; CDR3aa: CASRKGSGGRETQYF
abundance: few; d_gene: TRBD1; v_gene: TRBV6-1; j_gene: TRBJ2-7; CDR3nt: TGTGCCAGCAAAAAAGGCGGGTCGGGACAGGGCAACTACGAGCAGTACTTC; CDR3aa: CASKKGGSGQGNYEQYF
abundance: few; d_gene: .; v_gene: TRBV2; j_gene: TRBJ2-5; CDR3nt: TGTGCCAGCAGTGTAGGGGCCCCCCCAGAGACCCAGTACTTC; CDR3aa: CASSVGAPPETQYF
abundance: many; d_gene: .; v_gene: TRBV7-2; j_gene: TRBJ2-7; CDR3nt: TGTGCCAGCAGCTTAATAGCGGATTCTTCCTACGAGCAGTACTTC; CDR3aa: CASSLIADSSYEQYF
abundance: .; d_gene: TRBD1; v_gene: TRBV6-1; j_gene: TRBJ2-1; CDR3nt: TGTGCCAGCAGTGGTTGGGACAGGGAAGGAAATGAGCAGTTCTTC; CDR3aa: CASSGWDREGNEQFF
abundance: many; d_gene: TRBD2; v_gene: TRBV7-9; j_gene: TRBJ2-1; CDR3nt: TGTGCCAGCAGCTCCTGGACTAGCCACCGAGGCCATAGTGAGCAGTTCTTC; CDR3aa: CASSSWTSHRGHSEQFF
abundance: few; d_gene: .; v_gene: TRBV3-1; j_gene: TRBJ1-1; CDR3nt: TGTGCCAGCAGCCAGGGGGATTCCACTGAAGCTTTCTTT; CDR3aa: CASSQGDSTEAFF
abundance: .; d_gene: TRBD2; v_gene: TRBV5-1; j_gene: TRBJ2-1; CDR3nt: TGCGCCAGCAGCTTGGGCGCGGGGGTAACCTACAATGAGCAGTTCTTC; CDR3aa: CASSLGAGVTYNEQFF
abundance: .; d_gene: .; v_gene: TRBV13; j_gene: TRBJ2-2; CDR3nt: TGTGCCAGCAGCTTAGTGTCAGGAAGCGCCGGGGAGCTGTTTTTT; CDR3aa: CASSLVSGSAGELFF
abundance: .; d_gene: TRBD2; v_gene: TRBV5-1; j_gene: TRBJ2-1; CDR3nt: TGCGCCAGCAGACTAGCGAACAATGAGCAGTTCTTC; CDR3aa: CASRLANNEQFF
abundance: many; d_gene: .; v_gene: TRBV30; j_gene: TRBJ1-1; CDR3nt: TGTGCCTGGAGTGCGGGGGGCACTGAAGCTTTCTTT; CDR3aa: CAWSAGGTEAFF
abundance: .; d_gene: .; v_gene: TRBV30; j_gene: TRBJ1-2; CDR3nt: TGTGCCTGGAGTGTTGGGACACGGGAAGGCTACACCTTC; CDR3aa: CAWSVGTREGYTF
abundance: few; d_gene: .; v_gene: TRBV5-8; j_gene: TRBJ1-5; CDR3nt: TGTGCCAGCAGCTTGGGGCAGGGCACAGGCTTGTCGCCCCAGCATTTT; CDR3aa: CASSLGQGTGLSPQHF
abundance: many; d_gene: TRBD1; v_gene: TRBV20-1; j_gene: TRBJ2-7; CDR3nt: TGCAGTGCTCCCGAGGGGGCCAGCCGAATCTCCTACGAGCAGTACTTC; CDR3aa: CSAPEGASRISYEQYF
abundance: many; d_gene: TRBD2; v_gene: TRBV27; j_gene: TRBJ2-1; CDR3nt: TGTGCCAGCAGTTTATATAGCGGGGGGTCCTACAATGAGCAGTTCTTC; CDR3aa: CASSLYSGGSYNEQFF
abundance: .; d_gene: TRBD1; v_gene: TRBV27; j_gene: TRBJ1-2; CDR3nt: TGTGCCAGCAGTTTTCGGAGAGGACAGGGGGCGGAAGATAACTATGGCTACACCTTC; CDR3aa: CASSFRRGQGAEDNYGYTF
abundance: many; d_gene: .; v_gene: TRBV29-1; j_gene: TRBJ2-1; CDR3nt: TGCAGCGTTGAAGAGGGCTACAATGAGCAGTTCTTC; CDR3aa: CSVEEGYNEQFF
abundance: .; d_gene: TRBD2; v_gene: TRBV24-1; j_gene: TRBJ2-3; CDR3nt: TGTGCCACCAGTGTCCGAGGGACTAGCGGGAGCACAGATACGCAGTATTTT; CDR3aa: CATSVRGTSGSTDTQYF
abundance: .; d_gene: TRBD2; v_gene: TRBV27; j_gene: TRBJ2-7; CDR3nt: TGTGCCAGCAGTCTTTTCGGGAGGGTATTC; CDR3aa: CASSLFGRVF
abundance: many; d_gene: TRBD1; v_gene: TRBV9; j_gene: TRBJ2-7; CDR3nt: TGTGCCAGCAGCGTAAACCCAAGGGACAGGGGACACGAGCAGTACTTC; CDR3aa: CASSVNPRDRGHEQYF
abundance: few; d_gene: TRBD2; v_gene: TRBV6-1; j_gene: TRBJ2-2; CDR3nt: TGTGCCAGCAGTCGGACTAGCGCCAGCGGGGAGCTGTTTTTT; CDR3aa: CASSRTSASGELFF
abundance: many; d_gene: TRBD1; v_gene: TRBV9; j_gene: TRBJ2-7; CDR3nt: TGTGCCAGCAGCGTAGAACAGGGGGCCTACGAGCAGTACTTC; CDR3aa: CASSVEQGAYEQYF
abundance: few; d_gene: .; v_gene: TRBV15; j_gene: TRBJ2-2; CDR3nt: TGTGCCACCAGCTTCCGCGGACAGCAATGGGGGGAGCTGTTTTTT; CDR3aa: CATSFRGQQWGELFF
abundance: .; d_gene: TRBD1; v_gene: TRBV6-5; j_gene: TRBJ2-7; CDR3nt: TGTGCCAGCAGTTACTCGATCAGGGGGTCTTTCGAGCAGTACTTC; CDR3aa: CASSYSIRGSFEQYF